These 6 T cell receptor beta chains share one sample of origin, sequenced in a study of beta chain features in type 1 diabetes. The antigens of these receptors remain unknown. Isolated RNA was reverse transcribed in full, so expressed TCRB transcripts were sequenced. The table came from immunoSEQ multiplex PCR; TCRdb's copy has only in-frame clones and leaves some out. This table has about 650,000 clones, around 12% appearing once. Study conclusions and caveats: Shorter TCRB CDR3s, moderately but significantly so, were found in Type 1 diabetes patients in all four CD4+ subsets.

Sequenced: naive CD4+ T cells from blood. These receptors were taken from a man aged 30-40 years with type 1 diabetes.

The V gene is TRBV6-5, the J gene TRBJ2-7; possibly TRBD1 for D (6 bases). The CDR3 sequence is 15 residues long. Trimming took 6 bases from V and 6 from J, leaving 21 bases between them. In germline, CDR1 is MNHEY, CDR2 SVGAGI. The CDR3 nucleotides are TGTGCCAGCAGGAACCAGGGGACGGGCCTTGGCGAGCAGTACTTC. It is translated as CASRNQGTGLGEQYF.

The rearrangement uses TRBV27 and TRBJ1-2, with 9 bases matching TRBD1. The CDR3 spans 14 residues. V was clipped by 4 bases and J by 4 bases; unmatched bases: 4. Germline lookup yields CDR1 MNHEY and CDR2 SMNVEV (reference sequence). CDR3 amino acids: CASSWDREGYGYTF. The CDR3 DNA sequence: TGTGCCAGCAGTTGGGACAGGGAGGGCTATGGCTACACCTTC.

This clone was observed a handful of times. The CDR3 is CASSRGQGANPPLYEQYF. In DNA form, the CDR3 reads TGTGCCAGCTCACGGGGACAGGGGGCAAACCCCCCACTTTACGAGCAGTACTTC. The chain uses TRBV18 and TRBJ2-7; TRBD1 aligns across 12 bases. The V segment lost 4 bases and the J segment 4 bases; nucleotides outside the gene matches: 14. Germline CDR1 reads KGHSH; CDR2 reads LQKENI. This CDR3 spans 18 amino acids.

This clone occurred a few times. The rearrangement uses TRBV29-1 and TRBJ1-1; perhaps TRBD1 as D (6 bases). Germline-derived CDR1 and CDR2 are SQVTM and ANQGSEA. The length of the CDR3 is 13 residues. Trimming shortened V by 7 bases and J by 0 bases, and 12 bases separated the two germline ends. CDR3 nucleotide sequence: TGCAGCGGCAAGACAGGTCTGAACACTGAAGCTTTCTTT. Encoded protein: CSGKTGLNTEAFF.

The chain's CDR3 is CASSYKVEETQYF. The DNA of the CDR3 is TGTGCCAGTAGTTACAAGGTGGAAGAGACCCAGTACTTC. This chain uses TRBV19 with TRBJ2-5; no definite D call. The CDR3 has 13 amino acids. V was shortened by 5 bases and J by 3 bases, with 10 bases between the two germline ends. The germline gives CDR1 LNHDA, CDR2 SQIVND (reference sequence).

This chain connects TRBV4-3 to TRBJ2-3; the D is unclear. Trimming shortened V by 0 bases and J by 14 bases, and 12 bases separated the two germline ends. CDR1 is LGHNA and CDR2 is YSLEER in the germline V gene. CDR3 length: 12 amino acids. This CDR3 is CASSQDFDALYF. In nucleotides, the CDR3 is TGCGCCAGCAGCCAAGATTTCGACGCACTGTATTTT.